A single sample gave rise to the 18 T cell receptor beta chains below, sequenced in a study of T cell responses to AZD1222 COVID-19 vaccine. The data were produced by immunoSEQ multiplex PCR, yet TCRdb's version contains in-frame clones alone and is incomplete. The sample records 150,000 or so clones, about nine tenths being singletons. The input for sequencing was peripheral blood, taken on day 0 of MenACWY control vaccination. Source of these receptors: an adult in good health.

The V and J genes are TRBV4-2 and TRBJ2-1; 13 nucleotides agree with TRBD2. V dropped 6 bases and J dropped 5; count of bases not matched to a gene: 7. The CDR3 runs 16 residues. Germline-derived CDR1 and CDR2 are LGHNA and YNFKEQ. DNA of the CDR3: TGTGCCAGCAGTACGACTAGCGGGGGGACGAACAATGAGCAGTTCTTC. This translates into CASSTTSGGTNNEQFF.

The chain is built from TRBV27 and TRBJ1-5; possibly TRBD1 for D (6 bases). The V end was cut by 0 bases, the J end by 1 base, with 7 bases between. The CDR3 runs 15 residues. CDR1 and CDR2 (germline): MNHEY, SMNVEV (reference sequence). The CDR3, as DNA: TGTGCCAGCAGTTTATCGGGGGGCAGCAATCAGCCCCAGCATTTT. As protein: CASSLSGGSNQPQHF.

To note about this clone: Given the absence of the conserved phenylalanine or tryptophan at the CDR3 end, a read error is likely. The chain couples TRBV6-5 to TRBJ2-7; D might be TRBD1 (5 bases). V lost 2 bases and J 2 bases, leaving 10 bases between the germline ends. The CDR3 runs 14 residues. In germline, CDR1 is MNHEY, CDR2 SVGAGI. DNA of the CDR3: TGTGCCAGCAGTTACAACTCAGGGACCTACGAGCAGTACATC. Residues: CASSYNSGTYEQYI.

The chain recombines TRBV28 with TRBJ2-5, with D hard to call. CDR1 and CDR2 from the germline V gene are MDHEN and SYDVKM. The length of the CDR3 is 12 residues. Between the trimmed V and J ends, which lost 5 bases and 1 base, there was a span of 5 bases. DNA of the CDR3: TGTGCCAGCAGTGCAATCCAAGAGACCCAGTACTTC. Translated: CASSAIQETQYF. Full variable domain (rest looked up from reference TRBV28 and TRBJ2-5): DVKVTQSSRYLVKRTGEKVFLECVQDMDHENMFWYRQDPGLGLRLIYFSYDVKMKEKGDIPEGYSVSREKKERFSLILESASTNQTSMYLCASSAIQETQYFGPGTRLLVL.

This clone qualifies as medium-sized. V is TRBV11-2 and J is TRBJ1-4; D remains ambiguous. Trimming took 2 bases from V and 7 from J, leaving 8 bases between them. Germline V lookup: CDR1 SGHAT, CDR2 FQNNGV. The CDR3 is 13 residues long. CDR3 DNA sequence: TGTGCCAGCAGCTTATGGGGTGGTGAAAAACTGTTTTTT. Its translation: CASSLWGGEKLFF.

V is TRBV6-1 and J is TRBJ1-5; D is unresolved. CDR1 is MNHNS and CDR2 is SASEGT in the germline V gene. CDR3 size: 13 residues. The germline V and J ends were trimmed by 3 bases and 5 bases, with 8 bases remaining between them. Here the CDR3 DNA reads TGTGCCAGCAGTGAGCAGGCGGATCAGCCCCAGCATTTT. Encoded protein: CASSEQADQPQHF.

The J gene is TRBJ1-2, the V gene TRBV4-1; 7 bases line up with TRBD1. Germline lookup yields CDR1 MGHRA and CDR2 YSYEKL. CDR3 size: 14 residues. V lost 3 bases to trimming and J lost 1 base; unmatched junction nucleotides: 2. In nucleotides, the CDR3 is TGCGCCAGCAGCCAGGGACAGCTTAACTATGGCTACACCTTC. Amino acid sequence: CASSQGQLNYGYTF.

The chain recombines TRBV28 with TRBJ1-1; 7 positions match TRBD1. J gave up 0 bases and V 5 bases, and 6 bases lay outside the gene matches. The CDR3 is 15 amino acids. Germline CDR1 MDHEN, CDR2 SYDVKM. The CDR3 region has the DNA TGTGCCAGCAGTCGGGACAGCCTAATGAACACTGAAGCTTTCTTT. Translation: CASSRDSLMNTEAFF.

V gene TRBV11-3 combines with J gene TRBJ2-3, with D possibly called TRBD1 or TRBD2 (5 bases each). The CDR3 length is 15 residues. CDR1 and CDR2 (germline): SGHNT, YENEEA. V lost 0 bases, J lost 6 bases, and 13 bases lay in between. The CDR3 region has the DNA TGTGCCAGCAGCTTAGATCTGGGGCCGGGGGATACGCAGTATTTT. Protein: CASSLDLGPGDTQYF.

The chain employs TRBV29-1 and TRBJ2-1, with 11 bases lining up with TRBD2. CDR1 SQVTM and CDR2 ANQGSEA come from the germline V gene. V lost 2 bases to trimming and J lost 7 bases; unmatched junction nucleotides: 4. The CDR3 totals 14 residues. CDR3 amino acids: CSVELTSGKNEQFF. DNA for the CDR3: TGCAGCGTTGAATTGACTAGCGGGAAGAATGAGCAGTTCTTC.

This clone came up once. This chain connects TRBV12-3 or TRBV12-4 to TRBJ2-5, with D unresolved. The CDR3 extends over 11 amino acids. The germline V and J ends were trimmed by 6 bases and 0 bases, with 2 bases remaining between them. CDR3 sequence (DNA): TGTGCCAGCAGCTACCAAGAGACCCAGTACTTC. Its protein product is CASSYQETQYF.

Turning to this clone: Other DNA sequences of this sample code for an identical CDR3. The genes are TRBV5-4 and TRBJ2-3; D is ambiguous. The germline CDR1 and CDR2 sequences are SGHNT and YYREEE (reference sequence). The V gene lost 2 bases and the J gene lost 1 base, with 2 bases spanning the gap. This CDR3 region has 12 residues. The CDR3 DNA reads as TGTGCCAGCAGCTTACGCACAGATACGCAGTATTTT. Translated, it gives CASSLRTDTQYF.

V gene TRBV28 combines with J gene TRBJ2-2; D ambiguous. V lost 4 bases, J lost 2 bases, and 5 bases lay in between. The CDR3 is made up of 13 amino acids. CDR1 and CDR2 (germline): MDHEN, SYDVKM. CDR3 sequence reads: CASSYRNTGELFF. The CDR3 DNA reads TGTGCCAGCAGTTATAGAAACACCGGGGAGCTGTTTTTT.

Turning to this clone: This CDR3 is also generated by other DNA sequences in the sample. In nucleotides, the CDR3 is TGCAGTGCTAGAGGCGGTTACGAGCAGTACTTC. Protein product: CSARGGYEQYF. The rearrangement joins TRBV20-1 to TRBJ2-7; D is ambiguous. CDR1 and CDR2 from the germline V gene are DFQATT and SNEGSKA (reference sequence). The CDR3 is made up of 11 amino acids. The V end lost 1 base, the J end lost 4 bases, and 5 bases lay between the germline ends.

The V gene is TRBV14, the J gene TRBJ2-3; D unclear. Between the trimmed V and J ends, which lost 2 bases and 2 bases, there was a span of 8 bases. The V gene's germline CDR1 is SGHDN and CDR2 FVKESK. The CDR3 consists of 14 residues. CDR3 in DNA: TGTGCCAGCAGCCAAAACCGGGTCACAGATACGCAGTATTTT. Its protein is CASSQNRVTDTQYF.

The chain employs TRBV6-4 and TRBJ2-2; D may be TRBD1 or TRBD2 (5 bases each). The germline V gene has CDR1 MRHNA and CDR2 SNTAGT. Trimming shortened V by 3 bases and J by 0 bases, and 11 bases separated the two germline ends. The CDR3 sequence is 16 residues long. Here the CDR3 reads CASSEAGTTNTGELFF. The CDR3 DNA sequence: TGTGCCAGCAGTGAGGCCGGGACCACGAACACCGGGGAGCTGTTTTTT.

CDR3 sequence reads: CASSSADTQYF. CDR3 nucleotide sequence: TGTGCCAGCAGTTCCGCAGATACGCAGTATTTT. The chain joins TRBV27 to TRBJ2-3; D not certain. Looked up from germline, CDR1 is MNHEY and CDR2 is SMNVEV (reference sequence). Trimming removed 4 bases from V and 4 bases from J, with 3 bases in between. CDR3 size: 11 residues.

This chain uses TRBV6-5 with TRBJ2-2; possibly TRBD2 for D (5 bases). The germline CDR1 and CDR2 sequences are MNHEY and SVGAGI. V gave up 4 bases and J gave up 6 bases, with 15 bases separating them. The CDR3 spans 15 residues. DNA for the CDR3: TGTGCCAGCAGTTGGAACCCACTAGGAGCCGGGGAGCTGTTTTTT. It encodes CASSWNPLGAGELFF.